This T cell receptor (beta chain) was recovered during a study of T cells after posttransplantation cyclophosphamide. The study's findings and limits: TRB overlap between skin or GI tissue T cells and blood was limited.

This CDR3 comprises 15 residues. Trimming at V came to 2 bases and at J to 13 bases, leaving 11 bases not matched to a gene. Germline values: CDR1 ENHRY, CDR2 SYGVKD. Comment on this clone: The antigen is unknown.

Here immunoSEQ multiplex PCR was the method, and the copy in TCRdb shows in-frame clones only, minus some. The sample carries about 24,000 clones, about 83% recorded once. Sequencing was performed on PBMCs. The source is a woman aged 55-70 years with a blood cancer, CMV-positive, and with a related stem cell donor. This chain joins TRBV10-3 and TRBJ2-4; 10 bases agree with TRBD1. The CDR3 sequence: CAISEAYRDRGPQYF. Here the CDR3 DNA reads TGTGCCATCAGTGAGGCGTACCGGGACAGGGGCCCCCAGTACTTC.